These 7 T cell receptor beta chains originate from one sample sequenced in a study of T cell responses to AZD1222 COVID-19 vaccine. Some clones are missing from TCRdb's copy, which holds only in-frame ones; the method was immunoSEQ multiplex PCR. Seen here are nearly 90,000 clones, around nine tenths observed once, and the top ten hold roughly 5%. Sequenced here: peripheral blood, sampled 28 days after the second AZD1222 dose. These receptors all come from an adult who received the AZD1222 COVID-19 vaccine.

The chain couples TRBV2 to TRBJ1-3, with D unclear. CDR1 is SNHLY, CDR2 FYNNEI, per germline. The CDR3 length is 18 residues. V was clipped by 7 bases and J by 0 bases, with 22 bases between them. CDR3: CASTEGPHGVSSGNTIYF. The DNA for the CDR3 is TGTGCCAGCACAGAAGGCCCCCACGGGGTAAGCTCTGGAAACACCATATATTTT.

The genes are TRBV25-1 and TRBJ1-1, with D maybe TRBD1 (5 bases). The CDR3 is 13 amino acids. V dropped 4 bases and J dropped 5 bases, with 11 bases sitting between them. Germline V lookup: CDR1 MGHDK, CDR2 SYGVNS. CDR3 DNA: TGTGCCAGCAGTGTAACGGGGGGGACTGAAGCTTTCTTT. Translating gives CASSVTGGTEAFF.

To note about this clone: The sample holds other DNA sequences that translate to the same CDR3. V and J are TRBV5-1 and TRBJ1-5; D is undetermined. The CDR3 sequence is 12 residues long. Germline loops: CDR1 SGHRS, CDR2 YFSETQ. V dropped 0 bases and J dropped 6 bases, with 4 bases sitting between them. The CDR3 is CASSLEGQPQHF. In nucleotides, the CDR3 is TGCGCCAGCAGCTTGGAAGGTCAGCCCCAGCATTTT.

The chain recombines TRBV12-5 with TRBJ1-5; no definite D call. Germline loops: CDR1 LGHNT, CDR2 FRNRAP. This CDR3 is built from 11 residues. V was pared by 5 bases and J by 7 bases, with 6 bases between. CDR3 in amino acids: CASGLEQPQHF. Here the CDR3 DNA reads TGTGCTAGTGGTCTTGAGCAGCCCCAGCATTTT.

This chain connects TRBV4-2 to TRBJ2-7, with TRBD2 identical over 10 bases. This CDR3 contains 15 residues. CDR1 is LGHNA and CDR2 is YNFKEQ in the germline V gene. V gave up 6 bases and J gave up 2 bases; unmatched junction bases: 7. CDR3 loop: CASRNLAGATYEQYF. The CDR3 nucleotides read TGTGCCAGCAGAAATCTAGCGGGGGCCACCTACGAGCAGTACTTC.

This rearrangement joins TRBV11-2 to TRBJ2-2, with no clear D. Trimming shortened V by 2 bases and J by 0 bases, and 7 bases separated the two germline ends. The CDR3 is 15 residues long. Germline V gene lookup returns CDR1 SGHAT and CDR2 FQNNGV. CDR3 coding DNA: TGTGCCAGCAGCTTATTGGGCTCGAACACCGGGGAGCTGTTTTTT. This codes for CASSLLGSNTGELFF.

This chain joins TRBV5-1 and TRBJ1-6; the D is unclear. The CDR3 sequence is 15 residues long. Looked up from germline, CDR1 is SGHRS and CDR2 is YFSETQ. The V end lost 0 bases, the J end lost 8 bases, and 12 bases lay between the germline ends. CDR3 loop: CASSLAPADYSPLHF. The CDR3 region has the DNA TGCGCCAGCAGCTTGGCCCCTGCGGATTATTCACCCCTCCACTTT. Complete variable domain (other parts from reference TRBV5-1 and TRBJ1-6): KAGVTQTPRYLIKTRGQQVTLSCSPISGHRSVSWYQQTPGQGLQFLFEYFSETQRNKGNFPGRFSGRQFSNSRSEMNVSTLELGDSALYLCASSLAPADYSPLHFGNGTRLTVT.